Each of the 28 T cell receptor beta chains below was sequenced from the same sample in a study of shared clonotypes between healthy human individuals. Profiling relied on immunoSEQ multiplex PCR, and the TCRdb table lists in-frame clones only, not all of them. There are 450,000 to 500,000 clones in the sample; 76% occur only once, and 10% to 15% lies in the top ten. The sequenced sample was PBMCs. These receptors all stem from a woman in her thirties or forties in good health. Some clones in this sample may be carry-over from other donors' samples.

The chain uses TRBV5-8 and TRBJ1-2; possibly TRBD1 for D (6 bases). Trimming cost V 1 base and J 8 bases, with 15 bases left between them. The germline gives CDR1 SGHTS, CDR2 YDEGEE. The CDR3 covers 14 residues. DNA of the CDR3: TGTGCCAGCAGCTTGTCCGGGGGCCTTTTCGGCTACACCTTC. Translated: CASSLSGGLFGYTF.

As concerns this clone: This may come from a read error, since a much larger clone is one base off. This chain links TRBV30 with TRBJ2-2; 7 bases align to TRBD1. The V gene's germline CDR1 is GTSNPN and CDR2 SVGIG (reference sequence). This CDR3 has 14 residues. The CDR3 here is CTWSTGTVTGELFF. As DNA, the CDR3 is TGTACCTGGAGTACCGGGACAGTGACCGGGGAGCTGTTTTTT.

The sample holds a few counts of this clone. The V call is TRBV7-9, the J call TRBJ2-3, with TRBD1 identical over 9 bases. After removal of 5 bases from V and 4 bases from J, the junction contained 10 bases not matched to a gene. Per germline, CDR1 SEHNR and CDR2 FQNEAQ (reference sequence). This CDR3 has 16 residues. DNA of the CDR3: TGTGCCAGCAGCGCTATTTCAGGACAGGGGTCAGATACGCAGTATTTT. Encoded protein: CASSAISGQGSDTQYF.

This clone was observed once. A single base separates this from a much larger clone, so it may be a read error. The rearrangement joins TRBV2 to TRBJ1-2, with D tentatively TRBD1 (5 bases). CDR1 SNHLY and CDR2 FYNNEI come from the germline V gene. The length of the CDR3 is 17 residues. The CDR3 bases are TGTGCCAGCAGTAAAGCGTGGGGGGGAATCACTAACTATGGCTACACCTTC. Its translation is CASSKAWGGITNYGYTF.

This clone has a single count. The junction differs from germline at one of its ends, possibly a read error. The genes are TRBV6-5 and TRBJ1-2; 10 nucleotides align to TRBD1. The CDR3 has 16 amino acids. Germline loops: CDR1 MNHEY, CDR2 SVGAGI. The CDR3 sequence is CAISLRQGARNYGYTF. CDR3 DNA: TGCGCCATCAGTTTGCGACAGGGGGCGCGGAACTATGGCTACACCTTC.

This clone was detected only a few times. V and J are TRBV28 and TRBJ1-1, with D unresolved. Per germline, CDR1 MDHEN and CDR2 SYDVKM. Trimming left V 6 bases short and J 1 base short, with 15 bases between. The CDR3 runs 15 residues. CDR3 in DNA: TGTGCCAGCAGCGGAGACCCGGGGTCGAACACTGAAGCTTTCTTT. Translation: CASSGDPGSNTEAFF. The whole variable domain, filled in from reference TRBV28 and TRBJ1-1, reads DVKVTQSSRYLVKRTGEKVFLECVQDMDHENMFWYRQDPGLGLRLIYFSYDVKMKEKGDIPEGYSVSREKKERFSLILESASTNQTSMYLCASSGDPGSNTEAFFGQGTRLTVV.

This clone has just one count. This rearrangement joins TRBV28 to TRBJ1-2; D is perhaps TRBD1 (6 bases). The germline V and J ends were trimmed by 1 base and 5 bases, with 11 bases remaining between them. Germline values: CDR1 MDHEN, CDR2 SYDVKM. The CDR3 has 14 residues. The CDR3: CASSLSRQVYGYTF. CDR3 DNA sequence: TGTGCCAGCAGTTTATCGAGACAGGTTTATGGCTACACCTTC.

This clone was seen once. Written as DNA, the CDR3 is TGTGCCAGCAGCTTAGGATTAGGGGCCCAAGAGACCCAGTACTTC. Its translation: CASSLGLGAQETQYF. V is TRBV7-9 and J is TRBJ2-5, with D perhaps TRBD1 (5 bases). This CDR3 has 15 residues. V was cut by 1 base and J by 1 base, with 10 bases left in between. From germline, CDR1 is SEHNR and CDR2 FQNEAQ (reference sequence).

The chain links TRBV14 to TRBJ1-2; the match to TRBD1 covers 7 bases. Germline CDR1 and CDR2: SGHDN and FVKESK. There are 13 residues in the CDR3. J lost 4 bases, V lost 6 bases, and 5 bases had no gene match. As DNA, the CDR3 is TGTGCCAGCAGTCATGGGACAGTCTATGGCTACACCTTC. This encodes CASSHGTVYGYTF. The whole variable domain, remainder taken from reference TRBV14 and TRBJ1-2, is EAGVTQFPSHSVIEKGQTVTLRCDPISGHDNLYWYRRVMGKEIKFLLHFVKESKQDESGMPNNRFLAERTGGTYSTLKVQPAELEDSGVYFCASSHGTVYGYTFGSGTRLTVV.

With regard to this clone: One base separates it from a far larger clone, so it is likely a read error. The chain has TRBV5-8 and TRBJ1-5; D is possibly TRBD1 (5 bases). The CDR3 runs to 15 residues. Germline CDR1 SGHTS, CDR2 YDEGEE. CDR3 residues: CACSLGTWSNQPQHF. CDR3 nucleotides: TGTGCCTGCAGCTTGGGGACCTGGAGCAATCAGCCCCAGCATTTT.

The chain recombines TRBV30 with TRBJ2-1; 9 bases line up with TRBD2. The CDR3 loop spans 15 amino acids. Germline-derived CDR1 and CDR2 are GTSNPN and SVGIG (reference sequence). The V gene end was trimmed by 3 bases and the J gene end by 3 bases; junction bases not matched to a gene: 6. The CDR3 here is CAWRLGTSFYNEQFF. The CDR3 DNA sequence: TGTGCCTGGAGGCTGGGGACTAGCTTCTACAATGAGCAGTTCTTC.

This chain joins TRBV11-2 and TRBJ2-1; D might be TRBD2 (5 bases). The CDR3 runs to 15 residues. CDR1 SGHAT and CDR2 FQNNGV come from the germline V gene. Trimming took off 5 bases at V and 4 bases at J, with 15 bases between the two ends. CDR3 in amino acids: CASSLSGPGYNEQFF. Here the CDR3 DNA reads TGTGCCAGCAGCCTGAGCGGCCCAGGTTACAATGAGCAGTTCTTC.

In DNA form, the CDR3 reads TGTGCCAGCAGCTTAGGGGGCGGCGGGGTCACCGGGGAGCTGTTTTTT. Translation: CASSLGGGGVTGELFF. The chain combines TRBV7-3 with TRBJ2-2, with D tentatively TRBD1 or TRBD2 (6 bases each). Germline V CDR1 and CDR2: SGHTA, FQGTGA. The CDR3 sequence is 16 residues long. Between the trimmed V and J ends, which lost 2 bases and 4 bases, there was a span of 14 bases.

This clone was picked up a small number of times. This chain uses TRBV29-1 with TRBJ1-5, with 7 bases matching TRBD1. The CDR3 extends over 12 amino acids. V shed 5 bases, J shed 7 bases, and the junction held 5 bases outside the gene matches. The germline gives CDR1 SQVTM, CDR2 ANQGSEA. CDR3 amino acids: CSVQTGEQPQHF. The DNA for the CDR3 is TGCAGCGTTCAAACAGGGGAGCAGCCCCAGCATTTT.

In DNA, the CDR3 is TGTGCCAGCAGTCTAACCATGGGAGGCTACACCTTC. Its protein product is CASSLTMGGYTF. The V call is TRBV28, the J call TRBJ1-2; no firm D call. The V and J ends lost 5 bases and 8 bases respectively, with 12 bases between them. The CDR3 contains 12 residues. Germline V gives CDR1 MDHEN, CDR2 SYDVKM.

This chain connects TRBV5-4 to TRBJ2-3; the match to TRBD1 covers 8 bases. V was clipped by 4 bases and J by 1 base; unmatched bases: 8. CDR3 length equals 16 residues. Germline V gene sequence: CDR1 SGHNT, CDR2 YYREEE (reference sequence). The CDR3 spells CASSTGQGMGTDTQYF. The CDR3 DNA follows: TGTGCCAGCAGCACTGGACAGGGTATGGGCACAGATACGCAGTATTTT.

V and J are TRBV19 and TRBJ2-3; 7 bases map to TRBD2. Looked up from germline, CDR1 is LNHDA and CDR2 is SQIVND (reference sequence). The J segment lost 6 bases and the V segment lost 5 bases, leaving 11 bases of the junction unmatched. The CDR3 spans 15 residues. CDR3 loop: CASSYAGVEGDTQYF. The CDR3 bases are TGTGCCAGTAGTTATGCGGGAGTGGAAGGGGATACGCAGTATTTT.

CDR3 residues: CAWSLGAGGAADTQYF. In DNA form, the CDR3 reads TGTGCCTGGAGCCTCGGGGCAGGGGGCGCGGCAGATACGCAGTATTTT. The chain joins TRBV30 to TRBJ2-3; 8 bases match TRBD1. The CDR3 length is 16 residues. CDR1 and CDR2 (germline): GTSNPN, SVGIG (reference sequence). With 3 bases clipped from V and 4 bases from J, the junction kept 12 bases outside the gene matches.

The rearrangement links TRBV4-1 to TRBJ2-1; tentatively, D is TRBD2 (5 bases). This CDR3 is built from 13 residues. The V end lost 1 base, the J end lost 8 bases, and 9 bases lay between the germline ends. Germline-derived CDR1 and CDR2 are MGHRA and YSYEKL. For the CDR3, the DNA is TGCGCCAGCAGCCAAGTCCTAGCACATGAGCAGTTCTTC. This codes for CASSQVLAHEQFF.

This clone was counted between two and nine times. The chain couples TRBV19 to TRBJ2-2; 9 bases agree with TRBD1. The CDR3 runs to 13 residues. CDR1 LNHDA and CDR2 SQIVND come from the germline V gene (reference sequence). Trimming cost V 6 bases and J 5 bases; bases outside gene matches: 1. CDR3 sequence (DNA): TGTGCCAGTAGCGACAGGGGGACCGGGGAGCTGTTTTTT. Its protein product is CASSDRGTGELFF.

The chain is built from TRBV7-9 and TRBJ2-5, with 7 bases that match TRBD1. Germline CDR1 is SEHNR and CDR2 is FQNEAQ (reference sequence). V trimming: 8 bases; J trimming: 3 bases; junction bases outside the gene matches: 0. The CDR3 length is 11 residues. CDR3 region: CASQGEETQYF. The CDR3 DNA reads TGTGCCAGCCAGGGGGAAGAGACCCAGTACTTC.

This rearrangement joins TRBV7-2 to TRBJ2-6; D unclear. Germline CDR1 SGHTA, CDR2 FQGNSA. V was clipped by 6 bases and J by 3 bases, with 6 bases between them. The CDR3 has 13 amino acids. CDR3 in amino acids: CASSYGGANVLTF. The CDR3 DNA sequence: TGTGCCAGCAGTTACGGTGGGGCCAACGTCCTGACTTTC.

The J gene is TRBJ2-5, the V gene TRBV10-3; 7 bases map to TRBD1. The length of the CDR3 is 15 residues. The germline CDR1 and CDR2 sequences are ENHRY and SYGVKD. Losses at the gene ends were 2 bases for V and 2 bases for J; bases not matched to a gene: 5. The CDR3 sequence: CAISETGTVQETQYF. In nucleotides, the CDR3 is TGTGCCATCAGTGAGACGGGGACAGTTCAAGAGACCCAGTACTTC.

As for this clone: One end of the junction varies from germline; a read error may be responsible. The rearrangement joins TRBV28 to TRBJ1-1; no reliable D call. The CDR3 totals 15 residues. CDR1 is MDHEN and CDR2 is SYDVKM in the germline V gene. CDR3 in amino acids: CASSFFQAWRTEASF. The CDR3, as DNA: TGTGCCAGCAGTTTTTTTCAGGCGTGGAGGACTGAAGCTTCCTTT. Drawing the rest from reference TRBV28 and TRBJ1-1, the complete variable domain is DVKVTQSSRYLVKRTGEKVFLECVQDMDHENMFWYRQDPGLGLRLIYFSYDVKMKEKGDIPEGYSVSREKKERFSLILESASTNQTSMYLCASSFFQAWRTEASFGQGTRLTVV.

Details on this clone: A read error may be the cause here, since a much bigger clone is one base away. Other DNA sequences in the same sample also yield this CDR3. CDR3 amino acids: CAWSKGLAGATDTQYF. In nucleotides, the CDR3 is TGTGCCTGGAGTAAGGGGCTAGCGGGGGCAACAGATACGCAGTATTTT. This sequence joins TRBV30 and TRBJ2-3; 10 bases are shared with TRBD2. With V trimmed by 2 bases and J by 3 bases, 8 bases remained unmatched. The CDR3 length is 16 residues. Looked up from germline, CDR1 is GTSNPN and CDR2 is SVGIG (reference sequence).

As to this clone: This may stem from a read error, because a much larger clone lies one nucleotide away. CDR3: CASGAGEVQETQYF. The CDR3 nucleotides are TGTGCCAGCGGAGCGGGAGAGGTGCAAGAGACCCAGTACTTC. This chain connects TRBV6-5 to TRBJ2-5; 8 bases align to TRBD2. With V trimmed by 8 bases and J by 2 bases, 7 bases remained unmatched. Germline values: CDR1 MNHEY, CDR2 SVGAGI. This CDR3 comprises 14 residues.

This clone has only a few counts. The junction differs from germline at one of its ends, possibly a read error. The rearrangement uses TRBV4-3 and TRBJ1-5, with D uncertain. The length of the CDR3 is 16 residues. Germline CDR1 and CDR2: LGHNA and YSLEER. CDR3 in DNA: TGCGCCAGCAGCCAAGAGGAAGGAGTTAGCGATCAGCCCCAGCATTTT. This encodes CASSQEEGVSDQPQHF.

About this clone: One end of the junction fails to match germline, which may point to a read error. The V call is TRBV5-8, the J call TRBJ2-7; 7 bases are a match to TRBD1. CDR1 is SGHTS and CDR2 is YDEGEE in the germline V gene. The length of the CDR3 is 11 residues. The CDR3 sequence: CASSLGTGRSF. The CDR3 coding sequence is TGTGCCAGCAGCTTGGGGACAGGACGATCCTTC.